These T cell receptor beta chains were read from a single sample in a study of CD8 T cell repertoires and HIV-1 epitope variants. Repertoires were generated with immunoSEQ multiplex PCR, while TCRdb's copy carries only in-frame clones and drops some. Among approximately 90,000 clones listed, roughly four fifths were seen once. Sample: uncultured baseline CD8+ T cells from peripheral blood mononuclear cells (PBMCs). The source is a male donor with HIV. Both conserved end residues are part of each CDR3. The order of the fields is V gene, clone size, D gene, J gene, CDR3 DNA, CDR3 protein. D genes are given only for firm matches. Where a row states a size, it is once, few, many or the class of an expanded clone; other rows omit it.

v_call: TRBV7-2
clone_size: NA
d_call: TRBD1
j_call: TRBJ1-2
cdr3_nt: TGTGCCAGCAGCTTAGGAGGTACAGGGGGCGGCTATGGCTACACCTTC
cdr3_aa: CASSLGGTGGGYGYTF

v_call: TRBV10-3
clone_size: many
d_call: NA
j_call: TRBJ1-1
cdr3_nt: TGTGCCATCAGTACTTTCGACAGATTGAACACTGAAGCTTTCTTT
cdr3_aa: CAISTFDRLNTEAFF

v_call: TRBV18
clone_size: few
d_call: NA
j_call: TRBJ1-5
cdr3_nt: TGTGCCAGCTCACCACCGGGGCGGCCCCAGCATTTT
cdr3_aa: CASSPPGRPQHF

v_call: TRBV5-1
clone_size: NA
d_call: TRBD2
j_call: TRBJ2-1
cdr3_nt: TGCGCCAGCAGCACCTCAACTAGCGGGGGCTACAATGAGCAGTTCTTC
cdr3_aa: CASSTSTSGGYNEQFF

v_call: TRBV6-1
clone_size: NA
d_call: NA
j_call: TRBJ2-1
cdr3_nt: TGTGCCAGCAGTGAACCCACCGGGGGGCCATACAATGAGCAGTTCTTC
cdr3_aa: CASSEPTGGPYNEQFF

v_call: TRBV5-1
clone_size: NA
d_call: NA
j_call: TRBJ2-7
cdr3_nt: TGCGCCAGCAGCTGGGACTTCTCGAGGGGCGAGCAGTACTTC
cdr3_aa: CASSWDFSRGEQYF

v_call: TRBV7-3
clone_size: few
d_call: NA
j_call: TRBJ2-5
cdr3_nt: TGTGCCAGCAGCTTAAGTAGTTATGAGACCCAGTACTTC
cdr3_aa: CASSLSSYETQYF

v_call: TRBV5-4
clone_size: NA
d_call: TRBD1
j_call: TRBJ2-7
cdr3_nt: TGTGCCAGCAGCCAGACAGGGGCGAGCTCCTACGAGCAGTACTTC
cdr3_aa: CASSQTGASSYEQYF

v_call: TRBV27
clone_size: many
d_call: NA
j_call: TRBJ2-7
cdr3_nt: TGTGCCAGCAGTCCCGCCCGAACCTACGAGCAGTACTTC
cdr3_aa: CASSPARTYEQYF

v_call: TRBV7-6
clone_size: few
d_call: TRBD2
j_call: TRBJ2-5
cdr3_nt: TGTGCCAGCAGTAGGAGTAGCGGGAGATCTGGGGAGACCCAGTACTTC
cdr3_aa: CASSRSSGRSGETQYF

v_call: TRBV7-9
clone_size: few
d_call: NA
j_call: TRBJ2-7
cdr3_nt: TGTGCCAGCAGCTTTCAGGGTGGCGTTCGCAACGAGCAGTACTTC
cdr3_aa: CASSFQGGVRNEQYF

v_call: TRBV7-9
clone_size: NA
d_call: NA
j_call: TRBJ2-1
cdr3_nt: TGTGCCAGCAGCTTAGCGGAGGCTAAGCAGTTCTTC
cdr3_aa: CASSLAEAKQFF

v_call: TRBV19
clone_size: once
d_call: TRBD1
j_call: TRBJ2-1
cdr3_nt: TGTGCCAGTAGCAGTACCATCGGACAGGGGCTGTTGGATGAGCAGTTCTTC
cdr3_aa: CASSSTIGQGLLDEQFF

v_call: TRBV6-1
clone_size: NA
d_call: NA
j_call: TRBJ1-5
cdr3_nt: TGTGCCAGCAGTGAGGGGACACCGTATAGCAATCAGCCCCAGCATTTT
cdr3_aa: CASSEGTPYSNQPQHF

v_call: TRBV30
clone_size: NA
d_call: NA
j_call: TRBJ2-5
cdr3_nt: TGTGCCTGGAGTGTCCGGGGACAAGAGACCCAGTACTTC
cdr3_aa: CAWSVRGQETQYF

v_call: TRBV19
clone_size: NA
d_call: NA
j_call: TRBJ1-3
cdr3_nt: TGTGCCAGTAAGGAACAGGCCTCTGGAAACACCATATATTTT
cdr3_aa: CASKEQASGNTIYF

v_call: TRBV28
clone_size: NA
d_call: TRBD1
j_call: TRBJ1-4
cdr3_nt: TGTGCCAGCAGTTTATTAGGGGGCTGGCATGAAAAACTGTTTTTT
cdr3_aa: CASSLLGGWHEKLFF

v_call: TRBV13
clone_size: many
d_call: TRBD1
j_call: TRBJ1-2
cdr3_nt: TGTGCCAGCAGCTCGCAGGAGGACAGGGTCTATGGCTACACCTTC
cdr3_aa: CASSSQEDRVYGYTF

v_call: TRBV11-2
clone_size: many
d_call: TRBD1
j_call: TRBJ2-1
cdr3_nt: TGTGCCAGCAGCTTAGTCAGGGGGATTTTAAATGAGCAGTTCTTC
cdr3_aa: CASSLVRGILNEQFF

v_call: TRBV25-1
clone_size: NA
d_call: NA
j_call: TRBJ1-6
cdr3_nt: TGTGCCAGCAGTGAACCAATGGACCTAGGGAATTCACCCCTCCACTTT
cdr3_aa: CASSEPMDLGNSPLHF

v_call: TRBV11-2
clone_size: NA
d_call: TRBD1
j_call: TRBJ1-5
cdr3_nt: TGTGCCAGCAGCCTAACAGGGGGCTTGCAGCCCCAGCATTTT
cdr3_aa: CASSLTGGLQPQHF

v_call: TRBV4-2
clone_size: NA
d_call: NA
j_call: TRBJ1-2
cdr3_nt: TGTGCCAGCAGCCAAGGGGGGCAGCTCTATGGCTACACCTTC
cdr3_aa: CASSQGGQLYGYTF

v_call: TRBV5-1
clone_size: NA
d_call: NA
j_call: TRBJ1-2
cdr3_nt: TGCGCCAGCAGCTGGGGGATGGATTATGGCTACACCTTC
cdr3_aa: CASSWGMDYGYTF

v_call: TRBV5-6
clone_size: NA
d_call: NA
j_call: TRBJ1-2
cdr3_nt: TGTGCCAGCAACCCACCAGGAACCTTTAACTATGGCTACACCTTC
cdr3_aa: CASNPPGTFNYGYTF

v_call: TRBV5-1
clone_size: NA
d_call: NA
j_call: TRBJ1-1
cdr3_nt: TGCGCCAGCAGCTTAAATAACAGGACGCCGAACACTGAAGCTTTCTTT
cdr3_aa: CASSLNNRTPNTEAFF

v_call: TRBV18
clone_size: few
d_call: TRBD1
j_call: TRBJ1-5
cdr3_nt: TGTGCCAGCTCACCCCCGGGACAGGTAGGAAATCAGCCCCAGCATTTT
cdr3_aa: CASSPPGQVGNQPQHF